This T cell receptor (beta chain) was obtained from a study of CD8+ T cells in alopecia areata. Study outcomes and limitations: In scalp, tofacitinib significantly decreased clonality and expanded CD8+ clones among the top 100. Although TCR sharing was seen in mice, sharing across patients was less clear, possibly for HLA-related reasons.

On this clone: The target antigen is unknown.

After isolation, RNA underwent reverse transcription to generate cDNA as the sequencing template. TCRdb's copy holds only in-frame clones and misses some; the assay was immunoSEQ multiplex PCR. The sample has more than 85,000 clones; approximately 60% are singletons. Sample treatment: oral pan-JAK inhibitor, 5-10 mg twice daily. V lost 5 bases and J lost 4, with 19 bases in between. Germline V lookup: CDR1 LGHNA, CDR2 YSLEER. The CDR3 consists of 16 residues. The rearrangement joins TRBV4-3 to TRBJ2-3; D not certain. This sample comprised CD8+ T cells sorted from blood, obtained at week 4, from a patient treated with tofacitinib. The sequence derives from a human donor with alopecia areata. CDR3 sequence: CASSLRTGGSADTQYF. In DNA form, the CDR3 reads TGCGCCAGCAGCTTACGGACGGGCGGCTCGGCAGATACGCAGTATTTT.